This section outlines one T cell receptor (beta chain) sequence together with its context. Its antigen is not identified. The junction had 9 bases not matched to a gene; V was cut back by 4 bases and J by 5 bases. Per the germline V gene, CDR1 is MNHEY and CDR2 is SMNVEV (reference sequence). This CDR3 is 15 amino acids long. The sample originates from a study of shared clonotypes between healthy human individuals. Broader study findings: Non-shared clonotypes showed lower generation probabilities than clonotypes common to all four donors. The study generally estimated greater richness for naive than memory subsets. Rarefaction indicated that sorted-subset sequencing remained incomplete although depth was large.

Positively selected for CCR7, the CD45RO-negative cells used as naive CD8 cells excluded terminally differentiated effector memory CD45RA+ cells. The study drew its donors from healthy HIV-negative adults without recent acute infections or vaccinations. Data came from immunoSEQ multiplex PCR; TCRdb stores just in-frame clones and leaves some out. The data show 700,000 to 950,000 clones, with 90% to 97% seen just once and about 0.22% held by the top ten. The chain couples TRBV27 to TRBJ2-5; 8 nucleotides match TRBD2. Sequencing was done on a sample of naive CD8+ T cells sorted from blood. The origin of this receptor is a man aged 25-45 years in good health. This CDR3 is CASSSRGRSGETQYF. The CDR3 DNA is TGTGCCAGCAGTTCCCGCGGGAGGTCTGGGGAGACCCAGTACTTC.